This entry lists 22 T cell receptor beta chains sequenced from one sample in a study of response to subunit inactivated influenza vaccine (dated by TCRdb to the late 2010s). Libraries were prepared through RT-PCR. Sequenced using an Illumina HiSeq 2500. TCRdb reanalyzed the raw reads on its own, using fastp at Q25 for trimming and MiXCR for clone calling, and kept in-frame beta chains. Rows are combined by CDR3 protein, so each entry shows the most common genes and DNA. Within this sample are 800,000 or so distinct CDR3 sequences, with roughly 20% of them counted one time only. The leading ten clones occupy 10% of the sample. The specimen comprised PBMCs from blood, sampled around 5 days after vaccination. The receptors derive from a middle-aged man who received an inactivated influenza vaccine. Donor details come from another sample of the same person, matched by shared clones.

This clonotype appeared a few times. The chain combines TRBV7-2 with TRBJ2-3; D gene uncertain. Germline CDR1 and CDR2: SGHTA and FQGNSA. V lost 0 bases and J 6 bases, leaving 16 bases between the germline ends. The CDR3 contains 16 residues. Here the CDR3 reads CASSLAGSGRVDTQYF. The CDR3 bases are TGTGCCAGCAGCTTAGCGGGTTCAGGACGAGTGGATACGCAGTATTTT. Full variable domain (rest looked up from reference TRBV7-2 and TRBJ2-3): GAGVSQSPSNKVTEKGKDVELRCDPISGHTALYWYRQSLGQGLEFLIYFQGNSAPDKSGLPSDRFSAERTGGSVSTLTIQRTQQEDSAVYLCASSLAGSGRVDTQYFGPGTRLTVL.

This clonotype was seen at least ten times. This rearrangement joins TRBV12-3 or TRBV12-4 to TRBJ1-5; D remains ambiguous. Trimming took 1 base from V and 4 from J, leaving 11 bases between them. The CDR3 has 15 residues. The CDR3 protein is CASSLGGWGNQPQHF. The CDR3 coding sequence is TGTGCCAGCAGTTTAGGGGGATGGGGTAATCAGCCCCAGCATTTT.

The J gene is TRBJ1-5, the V gene TRBV12-3 or TRBV12-4; perhaps TRBD1 as D (5 bases). The V end lost 4 bases, the J end lost 7 bases, and 14 bases lay between the germline ends. This CDR3 spans 14 amino acids. The CDR3 loop reads CASSSLARAQPQHF. In DNA form, the CDR3 reads TGTGCCAGCAGTTCCCTTGCCAGGGCCCAGCCCCAGCATTTT.

Many counts were recorded for this clonotype. The chain has TRBV5-1 and TRBJ2-7; no firm D call. The CDR3 is 14 amino acids. V was shortened by 0 bases and J by 5 bases, with 12 bases between the two germline ends. Germline V gene data show CDR1 as SGHRS and CDR2 as YFSETQ. CDR3 loop: CASSLAGDVDEQYF. CDR3 DNA sequence: TGCGCCAGCAGCTTGGCCGGAGACGTCGACGAGCAGTACTTC.

This clonotype was seen only a few times. The gene calls are TRBV20-1 and TRBJ2-7, with D hard to call. V lost 5 bases to trimming and J lost 3 bases, with 5 bases between them. This CDR3 has 10 amino acids. The germline gives CDR1 DFQATT, CDR2 SNEGSKA (reference sequence). The CDR3, as DNA: TGCAGTGCTTGGCTCTACGAGCAGTACTTC. Protein: CSAWLYEQYF.

This chain joins TRBV4-1 and TRBJ1-4; D not certain. From germline, CDR1 is MGHRA and CDR2 YSYEKL. V gave up 0 bases and J gave up 0 bases, with 23 bases separating them. This CDR3 comprises 21 residues. DNA of the CDR3: TGCGCCAGCAGCCAAGATCTGACGTATCTGCCCCTTGCCGCAACTAATGAAAAACTGTTTTTT. It yields the protein CASSQDLTYLPLAATNEKLFF.

This clonotype was counted a single time. This chain links TRBV5-1 with TRBJ2-1; 8 bases line up with TRBD1. The CDR3 extends over 14 amino acids. Germline CDR1 SGHRS, CDR2 YFSETQ. Unmatched junction bases numbered 4, after V lost 3 bases and J lost 5 bases. In DNA form, the CDR3 reads TGCGCCAGCAGCTGGACAGGGTTGAACAATGAGCAGTTCTTC. This translates into CASSWTGLNNEQFF.

The rearrangement links TRBV20-1 to TRBJ2-3; D gene ambiguous. V was trimmed by 5 bases and J by 0 bases, leaving 12 bases between them. The CDR3 has 14 residues. The germline CDR1 and CDR2 sequences are DFQATT and SNEGSKA (reference sequence). The CDR3 loop reads CSAYSAWSTDTQYF. The CDR3 bases are TGCAGTGCTTACTCAGCCTGGAGCACAGATACGCAGTATTTT.

The chain couples TRBV18 to TRBJ2-5, with TRBD1 matching over 7 bases. J lost 4 bases, V lost 0 bases, and 5 bases had no gene match. Germline V gene sequence: CDR1 KGHSH, CDR2 LQKENI. CDR3 length equals 15 residues. CDR3 residues: CASSPPTGFAETQYF. CDR3 nucleotides: TGTGCCAGCTCACCACCGACAGGGTTTGCAGAGACCCAGTACTTC.

The rearrangement uses TRBV4-2 and TRBJ2-7; D gene unclear. V was shortened by 1 base and J by 2 bases, with 9 bases between the two germline ends. The germline V gene encodes CDR1 LGHNA and CDR2 YNFKEQ. CDR3 size: 14 residues. This CDR3 is CASSQGLLAYEQYF. The CDR3 bases are TGTGCCAGCAGCCAAGGGCTTCTGGCCTACGAGCAGTACTTC.

The chain uses TRBV20-1 and TRBJ2-3; 9 bases map to TRBD2. Trimming took 3 bases from V and 2 from J; bases not matched to a gene: 6. The CDR3 covers 15 residues. CDR1 and CDR2 from the germline V gene are DFQATT and SNEGSKA (reference sequence). Here the CDR3 reads CSASLLAGLTDTQYF. The CDR3 DNA sequence: TGCAGTGCTAGTCTCCTAGCGGGACTCACAGATACGCAGTATTTT.

The chain links TRBV11-2 to TRBJ2-6; 7 nucleotides line up with TRBD2. V gave up 3 bases and J gave up 2 bases; unmatched junction bases: 7. The CDR3 has 17 residues. The germline V gene has CDR1 SGHAT and CDR2 FQNNGV. CDR3 sequence (DNA): TGTGCCAGCAGCTTCTCCAGCGGGGTGCCTGGGGCCAACGTCCTGACTTTC. Protein sequence: CASSFSSGVPGANVLTF. The full variable domain, with the rest looked up from reference TRBV11-2 and TRBJ2-6, is EAGVAQSPRYKIIEKRQSVAFWCNPISGHATLYWYQQILGQGPKLLIQFQNNGVVDDSQLPKDRFSAERLKGVDSTLKIQPAKLEDSAVYLCASSFSSGVPGANVLTFGAGSRLTVL.

This clonotype turned up a few times. The CDR3 coding sequence is TGTGCCAGCAGTTTAATACGGCGGGATACGCAGTATTTT. Its protein is CASSLIRRDTQYF. The chain links TRBV12-3 or TRBV12-4 to TRBJ2-3, with unresolved D. V was cut by 2 bases and J by 6 bases, with 9 bases left in between. There are 13 residues in the CDR3.

Ten or more counts support this clonotype. V usage is TRBV20-1 and J usage is TRBJ2-5; tentatively, D is TRBD2 (6 bases). CDR1 is DFQATT, CDR2 SNEGSKA, per germline (reference sequence). V lost 6 bases, J lost 3 bases, and 14 bases lay in between. This CDR3 contains 13 residues. CDR3 nucleotide sequence: TGCAGTGCCGATCAACGGGAGAAAGAGACCCAGTACTTC. It specifies CSADQREKETQYF.

This clonotype was observed a handful of times. The chain has TRBV9 and TRBJ2-3; no reliable D call. The CDR3 extends over 14 amino acids. V shed 3 bases and J shed 4 bases, with 12 bases lying between them. Germline V gives CDR1 SGDLS, CDR2 YYNGEE. The CDR3 DNA reads TGTGCCAGCAGCGGAGCCCGAAGGGCAGATACGCAGTATTTT. Its translation: CASSGARRADTQYF.

The chain carries TRBV15 and TRBJ2-3, with 10 nucleotides matching TRBD2. J lost 2 bases, V lost 4 bases, and 9 bases had no gene match. The CDR3 sequence is 17 residues long. Germline V lookup: CDR1 LNHNV, CDR2 YYDKDF (reference sequence). CDR3 residues: CATSKDLLAGVTDTQYF. The CDR3 DNA reads TGTGCCACCAGCAAAGACCTTCTAGCGGGGGTCACAGATACGCAGTATTTT.

This clonotype was recorded at least ten times. The chain carries TRBV20-1 and TRBJ2-5; TRBD2 matches 13 bases. The CDR3 sequence is 15 residues long. CDR1 and CDR2 from the germline V gene are DFQATT and SNEGSKA (reference sequence). J was trimmed by 0 bases and V by 4 bases; bases with no gene match: 2. CDR3 loop: CSAMGLAGNQETQYF. CDR3 nucleotides: TGCAGTGCTATGGGACTAGCGGGGAACCAAGAGACCCAGTACTTC.

This chain connects TRBV4-3 to TRBJ1-2; D not resolved. There are 15 residues in the CDR3. Trimming removed 0 bases at V and 0 bases at J, with 8 bases between. Germline values: CDR1 LGHNA, CDR2 YSLEER. DNA of the CDR3: TGCGCCAGCAGCCAAGATCCGGGGACTAACTATGGCTACACCTTC. Translated, it gives CASSQDPGTNYGYTF.

The CDR3: CASSKGRSDRDQYSNQPQHF. The CDR3 DNA reads as TGTGCCAGCAGCAAGGGAAGATCAGACAGGGACCAATATAGCAATCAGCCCCAGCATTTT. V is TRBV21-1 and J is TRBJ1-5; whether TRBD1, the table's D call, matches the DNA was not checked. TRBV21-1 is reported as a pseudogene. The CDR3 runs 20 residues.

This clonotype was observed at least ten times. The rearrangement uses TRBV14 and TRBJ2-5, with D perhaps TRBD1 (5 bases). The CDR3 consists of 14 residues. The V gene's germline CDR1 is SGHDN and CDR2 FVKESK. V shed 2 bases and J shed 5 bases, with 12 bases lying between them. CDR3 amino acids: CASSQLTAGETQYF. CDR3 DNA sequence: TGTGCCAGCAGCCAACTAACCGCAGGGGAGACCCAGTACTTC.

The rearrangement links TRBV7-9 to TRBJ2-7; the match to TRBD1 covers 9 bases. Germline V gene lookup returns CDR1 SEHNR and CDR2 FQNEAQ (reference sequence). The J segment lost 0 bases and the V segment lost 0 bases, leaving 6 bases of the junction unmatched. There are 17 residues in the CDR3. CDR3 nucleotides: TGTGCCAGCAGCTTAGCGTCTATGGGACAGGGCTCCTACGAGCAGTACTTC. Encoded protein: CASSLASMGQGSYEQYF.

The chain carries TRBV27 and TRBJ2-7; D perhaps matches TRBD1 (7 bases). V lost 6 bases to trimming and J lost 7 bases, with 16 bases between them. Per germline, CDR1 MNHEY and CDR2 SMNVEV (reference sequence). There are 13 residues in the CDR3. This CDR3 is CASRNRGAGEQYF. The CDR3, as DNA: TGTGCCAGCAGGAACAGGGGTGCGGGGGAGCAGTACTTC.